Shown below are 15 T cell receptor beta chains from a single sample sequenced in a study of blood T cell repertoires in COVID-19. The table came from immunoSEQ multiplex PCR; TCRdb's copy has only in-frame clones and leaves some out. This table has 60,000 to 85,000 clones, about nine tenths appearing once. The sequenced material came from peripheral blood. These TCRs come from a woman older than 75 with active or convalescent COVID-19.

The chain recombines TRBV30 with TRBJ2-6, with TRBD1 matching over 11 bases. Germline V CDR1 and CDR2: GTSNPN, SVGIG (reference sequence). The CDR3 spans 17 residues. V lost 5 bases, J lost 0 bases, and 6 bases stayed unmatched. The CDR3 spells CAWERTGGFSGANVLTF. DNA for the CDR3: TGTGCCTGGGAGAGGACAGGGGGCTTCTCTGGGGCCAACGTCCTGACTTTC. Complete variable domain (other parts from reference TRBV30 and TRBJ2-6): SQTIHQWPATLVQPVGSPLSLECTVEGTSNPNLYWYRQAAGRGLQLLFYSVGIGQISSEVPQNLSASRPQDRQFILSSKKLLLSDSGFYLCAWERTGGFSGANVLTFGAGSRLTVL.

The chain employs TRBV30 and TRBJ1-2, with 10 bases matching TRBD1. This CDR3 contains 14 residues. Trimming cost V 4 bases and J 4 bases; bases outside gene matches: 6. Germline CDR1 reads GTSNPN; CDR2 reads SVGIG (reference sequence). DNA for the CDR3: TGTGCCTGGAAGACAGGGGGCGCTGGCTATGGCTACACCTTC. Encoded protein: CAWKTGGAGYGYTF. The whole variable domain, remainder taken from reference TRBV30 and TRBJ1-2, is SQTIHQWPATLVQPVGSPLSLECTVEGTSNPNLYWYRQAAGRGLQLLFYSVGIGQISSEVPQNLSASRPQDRQFILSSKKLLLSDSGFYLCAWKTGGAGYGYTFGSGTRLTVV.

This clone was observed once. The rearrangement joins TRBV12-5 to TRBJ1-2; 10 bases agree with TRBD1. V lost 3 bases and J lost 6; bases outside the gene matches: 19. The CDR3 is made up of 19 amino acids. CDR1 is LGHNT, CDR2 FRNRAP, per germline. This CDR3 is CASGFVYNGDRGRTNGYTF. CDR3 sequence (DNA): TGTGCTAGTGGTTTTGTTTATAATGGGGACAGGGGCAGGACTAATGGCTACACCTTC.

This clone has just one count. V usage is TRBV5-4 and J usage is TRBJ2-1, with D perhaps TRBD2 (7 bases). Per the germline V gene, CDR1 is SGHNT and CDR2 is YYREEE (reference sequence). The CDR3 spans 15 residues. V lost 2 bases to trimming and J lost 7 bases, with 16 bases between them. The CDR3 bases are TGTGCCAGCAGCTTAGCGGCGGGGGCAGGGAATGAGCAGTTCTTC. It encodes CASSLAAGAGNEQFF.

The chain has TRBV18 and TRBJ2-7, with D maybe TRBD1 (5 bases). Germline V lookup: CDR1 KGHSH, CDR2 LQKENI. This CDR3 contains 14 residues. Trimming stripped 3 bases from V and 0 bases from J, with 9 bases between. In nucleotides, the CDR3 is TGTGCCAGCTCACCCCAGGGAAGCTCCTACGAGCAGTACTTC. This translates into CASSPQGSSYEQYF. Full variable domain (rest looked up from reference TRBV18 and TRBJ2-7): NAGVMQNPRHLVRRRGQEARLRCSPMKGHSHVYWYRQLPEEGLKFMVYLQKENIIDESGMPKERFSAEFPKEGPSILRIQQVVRGDSAAYFCASSPQGSSYEQYFGPGTRLTVT.

The chain joins TRBV19 to TRBJ1-5, with a tentative D call TRBD1 (6 bases). V shed 4 bases and J shed 1 base, with 14 bases lying between them. Germline loops: CDR1 LNHDA, CDR2 SQIVND (reference sequence). The CDR3 covers 16 residues. The CDR3 loop reads CASSRWGGLSNQPQHF. In nucleotides, the CDR3 is TGTGCCAGTAGTAGGTGGGGGGGGCTGAGCAATCAGCCCCAGCATTTT.

The chain links TRBV6-5 to TRBJ1-1, with a weak D call TRBD1 (5 bases). The germline CDR1 and CDR2 sequences are MNHEY and SVGAGI. The CDR3 is 12 amino acids. Trimming removed 5 bases from V and 6 bases from J, with 10 bases in between. Here the CDR3 reads CASSRGRAEAFF. For the CDR3, the DNA is TGTGCCAGCAGTCGGGGGAGGGCTGAAGCTTTCTTT.

The V and J genes are TRBV28 and TRBJ1-5; 9 bases agree with TRBD1. CDR1 and CDR2 (germline): MDHEN, SYDVKM. The CDR3 runs to 16 residues. V lost 4 bases, J lost 8 bases, and 12 bases stayed unmatched. The DNA for the CDR3 is TGTGCCAGCAGTTGGGACAGGGTATTAAGTATTGAGCCCCAGCATTTT. Its protein product is CASSWDRVLSIEPQHF.

The V call is TRBV24-1, the J call TRBJ2-5; TRBD2 aligns across 10 bases. Unmatched junction bases numbered 7, after V lost 4 bases and J lost 0 bases. The CDR3 spans 17 residues. Germline-derived CDR1 and CDR2 are KGHDR and SFDVKD. The CDR3 sequence: CATSEPSSGGHQETQYF. For the CDR3, the DNA is TGTGCCACCAGTGAGCCATCTAGCGGGGGCCACCAAGAGACCCAGTACTTC.

The V gene is TRBV3-1 (or the pseudogene TRBV3-2), the J gene TRBJ1-5; D is ambiguous. Trimming stripped 1 base from V and 4 bases from J, with 5 bases between. Germline-derived CDR1 and CDR2 are LGHDT and YNNKEL (reference sequence). The CDR3 is 13 residues long. Here the CDR3 DNA reads TGTGCCAGCAGCCAAGGGCAAAATCAGCCCCAGCATTTT. This translates into CASSQGQNQPQHF.

V gene TRBV12-3 or TRBV12-4 combines with J gene TRBJ2-7; D gene ambiguous. Trimming removed 3 bases from V and 6 bases from J, with 6 bases in between. The length of the CDR3 is 11 residues. CDR3 amino acids: CASSLRSEQYF. The DNA for the CDR3 is TGTGCCAGCAGTTTGCGATCCGAGCAGTACTTC.

J is TRBJ2-5 and V is TRBV4-3, with 11 bases fitting TRBD2. The CDR3 is 16 residues long. CDR1 LGHNA and CDR2 YSLEER come from the germline V gene. Losses at the gene ends were 0 bases for V and 5 bases for J; bases not matched to a gene: 5. The CDR3 DNA sequence: TGCGCCAGCAGCCAAGAAATTAGCGGGGGGGCCGAGACCCAGTACTTC. Translation gives CASSQEISGGAETQYF.

The chain is built from TRBV5-4 and TRBJ2-5; the match to TRBD1 covers 7 bases. Looked up from germline, CDR1 is SGHNT and CDR2 is YYREEE (reference sequence). CDR3 length: 15 amino acids. The V segment lost 1 base and the J segment 5 bases; nucleotides outside the gene matches: 8. In DNA form, the CDR3 reads TGTGCCAGCAGCTTGATCAGGGGGTCGAGGGAGACCCAGTACTTC. It is translated as CASSLIRGSRETQYF.

This clone was detected a few times. This chain connects TRBV11-3 to TRBJ2-3; D is possibly TRBD2 (6 bases). V was trimmed by 5 bases and J by 1 base, leaving 7 bases between them. This CDR3 spans 13 amino acids. CDR1 and CDR2 from the germline V gene are SGHNT and YENEEA. CDR3 amino acids: CASSPGGTDTQYF. DNA for the CDR3: TGTGCCAGCAGCCCGGGGGGCACAGATACGCAGTATTTT.

In its sample, this clone was seen a few times. The chain has TRBV5-1 and TRBJ1-6; D gene uncertain. V was pared by 0 bases and J by 0 bases, with 7 bases between. The CDR3 is 16 residues long. Germline V CDR1 and CDR2: SGHRS, YFSETQ. CDR3 sequence: CASSLGFSSYNSPLHF. CDR3 DNA: TGCGCCAGCAGCTTGGGATTCAGCTCCTATAATTCACCCCTCCACTTT.